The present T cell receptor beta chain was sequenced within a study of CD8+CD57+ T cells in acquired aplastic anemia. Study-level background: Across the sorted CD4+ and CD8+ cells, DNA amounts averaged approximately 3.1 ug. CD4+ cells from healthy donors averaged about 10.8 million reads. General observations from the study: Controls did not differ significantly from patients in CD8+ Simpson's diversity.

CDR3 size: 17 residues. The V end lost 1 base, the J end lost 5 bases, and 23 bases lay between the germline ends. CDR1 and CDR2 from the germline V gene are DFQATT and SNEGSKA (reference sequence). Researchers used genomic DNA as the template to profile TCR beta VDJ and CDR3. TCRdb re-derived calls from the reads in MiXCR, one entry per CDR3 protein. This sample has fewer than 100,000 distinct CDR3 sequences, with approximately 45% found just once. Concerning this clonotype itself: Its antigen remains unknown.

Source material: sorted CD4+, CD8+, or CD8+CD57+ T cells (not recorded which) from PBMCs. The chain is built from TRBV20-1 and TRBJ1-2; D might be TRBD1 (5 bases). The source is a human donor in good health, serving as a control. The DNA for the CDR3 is TGCAGTGCTAGAGCGAGAGAGAACCCCGCGGGGGGGTATGGCTACACCTTC. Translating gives CSARARENPAGGYGYTF.